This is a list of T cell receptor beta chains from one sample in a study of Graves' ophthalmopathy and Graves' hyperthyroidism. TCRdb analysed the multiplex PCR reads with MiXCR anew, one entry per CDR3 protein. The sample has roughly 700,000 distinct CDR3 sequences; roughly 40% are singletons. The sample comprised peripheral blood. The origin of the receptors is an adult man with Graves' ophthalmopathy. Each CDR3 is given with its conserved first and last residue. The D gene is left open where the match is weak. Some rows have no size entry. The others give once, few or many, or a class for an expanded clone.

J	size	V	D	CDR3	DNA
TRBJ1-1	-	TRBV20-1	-	CSARVWGRGEAFF	TGCAGTGCTAGGGTCTGGGGGAGGGGTGAAGCTTTCTTT
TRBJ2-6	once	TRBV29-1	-	CSVGGTGRTGANVLTF	TGCAGCGTGGGCGGTACAGGGAGAACTGGGGCCAACGTCCTGACTTTC
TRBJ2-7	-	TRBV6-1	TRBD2	CASSEPGLALSYEQYF	TGTGCCAGCAGTGAGCCGGGACTAGCGTTATCCTACGAGCAGTACTTC
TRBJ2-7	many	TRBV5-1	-	CASSLIGDSYEQYF	TGCGCCAGCAGCTTGATCGGAGATTCGTACGAGCAGTACTTC
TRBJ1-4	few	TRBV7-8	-	CASSQPFTEATNEKLFF	TGTGCCAGCAGCCAACCCTTCACAGAAGCAACTAATGAAAAACTGTTTTTT
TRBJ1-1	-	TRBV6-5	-	CASSNLMQGANTEAFF	TGTGCCAGCAGTAATCTTATGCAGGGAGCGAACACTGAAGCTTTCTTT
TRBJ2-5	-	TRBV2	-	CASDFTQETQYF	TGTGCCAGCGACTTCACCCAAGAGACCCAGTACTTC
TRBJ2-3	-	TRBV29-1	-	CSVEPPYGTDTQYF	TGCAGCGTTGAACCCCCGTACGGGACAGATACGCAGTATTTT
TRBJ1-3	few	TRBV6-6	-	CASSYSTGERNTIYF	TGTGCCAGCAGTTACTCGACTGGGGAGCGAAACACCATATATTTT
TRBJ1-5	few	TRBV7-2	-	CASSQAGRSYSNQPQHF	TGTGCCAGCAGCCAAGCGGGTCGGAGCTATAGCAATCAGCCCCAGCATTTT
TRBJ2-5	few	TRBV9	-	CASSVGGLIETQYF	TGTGCCAGCAGCGTCGGCGGGCTAATAGAGACCCAGTACTTC
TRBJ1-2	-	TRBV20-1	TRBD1	CSASERTGGYGYTF	TGCAGTGCTAGTGAAAGGACAGGGGGCTATGGCTACACCTTC
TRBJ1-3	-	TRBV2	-	CASRRTAHSGNTIYF	TGTGCCAGCAGGAGGACGGCGCACTCTGGAAACACCATATATTTT
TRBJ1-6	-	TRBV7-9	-	CASSFIRDSPLHF	TGTGCCAGCAGCTTCATAAGGGATTCACCCCTCCACTTT
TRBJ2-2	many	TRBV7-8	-	CASSSDTELFF	TGTGCCAGCAGCTCTGACACCGAGCTGTTTTTT
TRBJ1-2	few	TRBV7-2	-	CASSLGDTNYGYTF	TGTGCCAGCAGCTTAGGAGATACTAACTATGGCTACACCTTC
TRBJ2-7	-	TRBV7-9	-	CASSLPGRGQLTTYEQYF	TGTGCCAGCAGCTTACCCGGAAGGGGCCAACTTACGACCTACGAGCAGTACTTC
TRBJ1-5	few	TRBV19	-	CASNHNRDYSNQPQHF	TGTGCCAGTAACCACAACAGGGACTATAGCAATCAGCCCCAGCATTTT
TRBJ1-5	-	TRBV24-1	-	CASSFYQGSSNQPQHF	TGTGCCAGCAGTTTTTATCAAGGGTCCAGCAATCAGCCCCAGCATTTT
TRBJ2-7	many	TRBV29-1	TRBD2	CSGGGLAGDREQYF	TGCAGCGGGGGGGGACTAGCGGGAGATCGCGAGCAGTACTTC
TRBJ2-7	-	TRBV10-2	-	CASSEIFEQYF	TGCGCCAGCAGTGAAATCTTCGAGCAGTACTTC
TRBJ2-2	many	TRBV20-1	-	CSAWGGELFF	TGCAGTGCGTGGGGCGGGGAGCTGTTTTTT
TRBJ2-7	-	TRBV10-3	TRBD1	CVIRGTGGPYEQYF	TGTGTCATCAGAGGGACAGGGGGTCCCTACGAGCAGTACTTC
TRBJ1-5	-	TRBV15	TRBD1	CATSSEGAAGNQPQHF	TGTGCCACCAGCAGTGAGGGGGCCGCCGGCAATCAGCCCCAGCATTTT
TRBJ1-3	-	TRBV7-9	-	CASSSDGQVPGNTIYF	TGTGCCAGCAGCTCAGATGGCCAAGTCCCTGGAAACACCATATATTTT
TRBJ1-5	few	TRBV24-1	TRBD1	CASSLRGQGYQPQHF	TGTGCCAGCAGTTTAAGGGGACAGGGGTACCAGCCCCAGCATTTT
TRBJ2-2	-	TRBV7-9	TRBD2	CASRSTSGDTGELFF	TGTGCCAGCAGATCCACTAGCGGGGACACCGGGGAGCTGTTTTTT
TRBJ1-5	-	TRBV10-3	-	CAIRQSIPQHF	TGTGCCATCAGACAATCGATCCCCCAGCATTTT
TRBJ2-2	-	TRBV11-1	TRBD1	CAWSPPTGTITGELFF	TGTGCCTGGAGCCCCCCGACAGGGACGATCACCGGGGAGCTGTTTTTT
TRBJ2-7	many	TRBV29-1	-	CSVEDLGSAQYF	TGCAGCGTTGAAGATCTTGGGTCCGCGCAGTACTTC
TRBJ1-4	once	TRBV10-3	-	CAISALTGPNEKLFF	TGTGCCATCAGTGCACTGACAGGCCCTAATGAAAAACTGTTTTTT
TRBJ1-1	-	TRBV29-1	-	CSVEDLGTEAFF	TGCAGCGTTGAAGACCTGGGCACTGAAGCTTTCTTT
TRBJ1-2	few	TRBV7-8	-	CASSLITANNYGYTF	TGTGCCAGCAGCTTAATCACAGCTAATAACTATGGCTACACCTTC
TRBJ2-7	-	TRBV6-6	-	CASGQGVHGQYF	TGTGCCAGCGGCCAGGGCGTCCACGGGCAGTACTTC
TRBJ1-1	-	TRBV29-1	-	CSFPQLNTEAFF	TGCAGCTTCCCGCAGCTGAACACTGAAGCTTTCTTT
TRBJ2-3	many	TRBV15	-	CATSRDRGRGTDTQYF	TGTGCCACCAGCAGAGACCGCGGGCGAGGGACAGATACGCAGTATTTT
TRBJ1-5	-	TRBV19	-	CASSITSGLGSNQPQHF	TGTGCCAGTAGTATAACCTCCGGCTTAGGGAGCAATCAGCCCCAGCATTTT
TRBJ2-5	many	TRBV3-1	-	CASSQGSTDQETQYF	TGTGCCAGCAGCCAAGGATCGACGGACCAAGAGACCCAGTACTTC
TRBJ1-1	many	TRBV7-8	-	CASSLPQRGKNTEAFF	TGTGCCAGCAGCCTACCCCAGCGGGGCAAAAACACTGAAGCTTTCTTT
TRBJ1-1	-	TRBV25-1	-	CASSFVRSEGAFF	TGTGCCAGCAGTTTTGTTAGGTCTGAGGGAGCTTTCTTT
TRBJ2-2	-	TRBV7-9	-	CASSYSERGPNTGELFF	TGTGCCAGCAGTTACTCGGAGAGGGGACCGAACACCGGGGAGCTGTTTTTT
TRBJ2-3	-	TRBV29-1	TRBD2	CSVEGGRGGSTDTQYF	TGCAGCGTTGAAGGGGGGCGGGGGGGCAGCACAGATACGCAGTATTTT
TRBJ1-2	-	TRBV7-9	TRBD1	CASSFDRVNYGYTF	TGTGCCAGCAGCTTTGACAGGGTGAACTATGGCTACACCTTC
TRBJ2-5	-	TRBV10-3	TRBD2	CAPVVAGVSETQYF	TGTGCTCCTGTAGTAGCGGGAGTGTCAGAGACCCAGTACTTC
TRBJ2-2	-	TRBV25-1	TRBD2	CASSNSGGPNTGELFF	TGTGCCAGCAGCAATAGCGGGGGCCCGAACACCGGGGAGCTGTTTTTT
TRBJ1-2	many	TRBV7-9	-	CASSPPAGTYGYTF	TGTGCCAGCAGCCCCCCGGCAGGGACCTATGGCTACACCTTC
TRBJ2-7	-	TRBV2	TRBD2	CASRTSGGLGEQYF	TGTGCCAGCCGGACTAGCGGGGGACTCGGCGAGCAGTACTTC
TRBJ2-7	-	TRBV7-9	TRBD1	CASRSGTGRGEQYF	TGTGCCAGCAGGTCCGGGACAGGGCGGGGCGAGCAGTACTTC
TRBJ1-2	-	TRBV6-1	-	CASTSRGGNGGYTF	TGTGCCAGCACCTCACGGGGAGGGAACGGTGGCTACACCTTC
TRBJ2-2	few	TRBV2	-	CASWFEQTSTGELFF	TGTGCCAGCTGGTTCGAGCAGACTAGCACCGGGGAGCTGTTTTTT
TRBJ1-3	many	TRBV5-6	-	CASSLDRVALSSGNTIYF	TGTGCCAGCAGCTTGGACAGGGTGGCCCTGAGCTCTGGAAACACCATATATTTT
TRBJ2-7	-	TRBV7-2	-	CASSLPAAAHSYEQYF	TGTGCCAGCAGCTTACCCGCGGCAGCTCACTCCTACGAGCAGTACTTC
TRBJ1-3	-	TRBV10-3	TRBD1	CATSRQGNGYTIYF	TGTGCCACCAGTAGACAGGGAAATGGCTACACCATATATTTT
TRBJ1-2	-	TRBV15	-	CATSTRTGTGDYGYTF	TGTGCCACCAGCACAAGAACAGGGACCGGGGACTATGGCTACACCTTC
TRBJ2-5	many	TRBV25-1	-	CASSEGGASETQYF	TGTGCCAGCAGTGAAGGGGGGGCGTCGGAGACCCAGTACTTC
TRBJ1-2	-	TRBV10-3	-	CASAKGDYTF	TGTGCCAGCGCGAAAGGGGACTACACCTTC
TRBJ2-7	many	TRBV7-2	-	CASSLVPGTYEQYF	TGTGCCAGCAGCTTAGTTCCAGGTACCTACGAGCAGTACTTC